One T cell receptor (beta chain) is described in this entry. Its antigen is still unknown. These data come from a study of T cell responses to AZD1222 COVID-19 vaccine. General study findings and limits: Seropositive at baseline were only a handful of AZD1222 recipients. There were vaccine-associated CD4 TCRs across spike, dominant at 160-218 and 743-854.

The table came from immunoSEQ multiplex PCR; TCRdb's copy has only in-frame clones and leaves some out. The table includes 180,000 or so clones, 94% detected once. This sequence was found in an adult in good health. The source was peripheral blood, collected on day 0 of AZD1222 vaccination.

DNA for the CDR3: TGTGCCAGTAGTCCCGTTTCCGGGGGCGAGATTGGCTATGGCTACACCTTC. It codes for CASSPVSGGEIGYGYTF. The V gene is TRBV19, the J gene TRBJ1-2; TRBD1 might be the D (6 bases). This CDR3 is 17 amino acids long. Germline V CDR1 and CDR2: LNHDA, SQIVND (reference sequence). Trimming stripped 5 bases from V and 4 bases from J, with 23 bases between.